Below, 9 T cell receptor beta chains from the same sample are listed, as sequenced in a study of type 1 regulatory T cells. A single record per CDR3 protein comes from TCRdb applying MiXCR to the reads. Among tens of thousands of distinct CDR3 sequences, around 62% were seen once, and the ten largest hold approximately 2%. No antigens are known for them. The sample taken for sequencing was cultured non-Tr1 T cells, either the whole culture or a sorted T cell fraction (not recorded which). These receptors were collected from a human donor in good health.

The genes are TRBV5-6 and TRBJ2-5; 11 nucleotides align to TRBD2. Trimming removed 4 bases from V and 1 base from J; junction bases left unmatched: 6. The CDR3 has 16 residues. In germline, CDR1 is SGHDT, CDR2 YYEEEE. CDR3: CASSTRLAGLQETQYF. DNA of the CDR3: TGTGCCAGCAGCACCCGACTAGCGGGACTCCAAGAGACCCAGTACTTC.

V and J are TRBV3-1 and TRBJ2-5, with TRBD2 matching over 8 bases. The V and J ends lost 3 bases and 0 bases, in that order; junction bases with no gene match: 3. CDR3 length: 15 residues. CDR1 and CDR2 from the germline V gene are LGHDT and YNNKEL (reference sequence). The CDR3 region is CASSHLAGYQETQYF. In DNA form, the CDR3 reads TGTGCCAGCAGCCACCTAGCGGGCTACCAAGAGACCCAGTACTTC.

This rearrangement joins TRBV4-1 to TRBJ1-1; 7 bases fit TRBD1. Germline loops: CDR1 MGHRA, CDR2 YSYEKL. This CDR3 region has 15 residues. Unmatched junction bases numbered 3, after V lost 1 base and J lost 1 base. The CDR3 spells CASSQGDRTNTEAFF. The CDR3 DNA is TGCGCCAGCAGCCAAGGGGACAGAACGAACACTGAAGCTTTCTTT.

This sequence joins TRBV20-1 and TRBJ2-3; TRBD2 agrees at 8 bases. Germline loops: CDR1 DFQATT, CDR2 SNEGSKA (reference sequence). The ends lost 5 bases at V and 1 base at J; junction bases unmatched: 11. The CDR3 loop spans 16 amino acids. The CDR3 loop reads CSAGPLSGSGTDTQYF. The CDR3 DNA follows: TGCAGTGCTGGCCCACTAAGCGGGAGCGGCACAGATACGCAGTATTTT.

This clonotype appeared a few times. Here the CDR3 reads CASSRTGTGYEQYF. CDR3 DNA sequence: TGTGCCAGTAGCCGGACCGGGACAGGCTACGAGCAGTACTTC. The gene calls are TRBV19 and TRBJ2-7; the match to TRBD1 covers 8 bases. The V gene's germline CDR1 is LNHDA and CDR2 SQIVND (reference sequence). J gave up 3 bases and V 6 bases, and 7 bases lay outside the gene matches. This CDR3 is 14 amino acids long.

V is TRBV11-3 and J is TRBJ2-7; possibly TRBD1 for D (6 bases). Germline V gene data show CDR1 as SGHNT and CDR2 as YENEEA. Trimming removed 4 bases at V and 0 bases at J, with 13 bases between. The CDR3 contains 15 residues. The CDR3 bases are TGTGCCAGCAGCTACGGACAGTTAAGCTCCTACGAGCAGTACTTC. Its translation is CASSYGQLSSYEQYF.

This sequence joins TRBV28 and TRBJ2-7; TRBD2 matches 9 bases. CDR1 is MDHEN, CDR2 SYDVKM, per germline. CDR3 length: 14 residues. V lost 10 bases and J lost 3; bases outside the gene matches: 10. In nucleotides, the CDR3 is TGTGCCACCGTTGGGGGTAGCGGGAGCTACGAGCAGTACTTC. It translates to CATVGGSGSYEQYF.

The gene calls are TRBV20-1 and TRBJ2-3, with 9 bases that match TRBD2. The CDR3 loop spans 16 amino acids. The J segment lost 8 bases and the V segment lost 6 bases, leaving 18 bases of the junction unmatched. Germline CDR1 reads DFQATT; CDR2 reads SNEGSKA (reference sequence). CDR3 DNA sequence: TGCAGTGCCGGCAAAGGGCTAGCGGGAAGCTGGGGTACGCAGTATTTT. Its protein is CSAGKGLAGSWGTQYF.

This clonotype was counted a few times. The CDR3 spells CSASPWGQNEQFF. As DNA, the CDR3 is TGCAGTGCCAGCCCCTGGGGGCAAAATGAGCAGTTCTTC. This sequence joins TRBV20-1 and TRBJ2-1; a weak D match, TRBD1 (6 bases). Deletions cut 6 bases from V and 7 bases from J, with 16 bases between. The V gene's germline CDR1 is DFQATT and CDR2 SNEGSKA (reference sequence). This CDR3 contains 13 residues.